These T cell receptor beta chains were read from a single sample in a study of cytomegalovirus exposure and HLA in healthy donors. Using immunoSEQ multiplex PCR, the repertoire was profiled, and TCRdb retains in-frame clones only, with some absent. Among about 190,000 clones listed, 86% were seen once. The sequencing sample was made of PBMCs. The receptors stem from a woman aged 18 to 35 in good health and CMV-seronegative. Each CDR3 is given with its conserved first and last residue. The D gene is left open where the match is weak. Size values are once, few and many counts, or a class for expanded clones, and some rows have none.

abundance: NA
j_gene: TRBJ1-1
d_gene: TRBD1
v_gene: TRBV30
CDR3aa: CAWRGGRRNYSNTEAFF
CDR3nt: TGTGCCTGGAGAGGGGGCAGGAGGAATTACTCGAACACTGAAGCTTTCTTT

abundance: NA
j_gene: TRBJ1-5
d_gene: TRBD1
v_gene: TRBV7-2
CDR3aa: CASSIDRGSEPQHF
CDR3nt: TGTGCCAGCAGCATCGACAGGGGTAGTGAGCCCCAGCATTTT

abundance: NA
j_gene: TRBJ2-7
d_gene: TRBD2
v_gene: TRBV11-2
CDR3aa: CASSLEWLADSYEQYF
CDR3nt: TGTGCCAGCAGCTTAGAATGGCTAGCGGACTCCTACGAGCAGTACTTC

abundance: NA
j_gene: TRBJ2-2
d_gene: NA
v_gene: TRBV19
CDR3aa: CASSIVGGSNTGELFF
CDR3nt: TGTGCCAGTAGTATCGTAGGAGGGTCGAACACCGGGGAGCTGTTTTTT

abundance: once
j_gene: TRBJ2-5
d_gene: NA
v_gene: TRBV2
CDR3aa: CASTPGGGRVTQYF
CDR3nt: TGTGCCAGCACCCCAGGGGGCGGGAGGGTGACCCAGTACTTC

abundance: once
j_gene: TRBJ1-4
d_gene: NA
v_gene: TRBV25-1
CDR3aa: CASKTATNEKLFF
CDR3nt: TGTGCCAGCAAGACAGCAACTAATGAAAAACTGTTTTTT

abundance: NA
j_gene: TRBJ2-5
d_gene: TRBD1
v_gene: TRBV5-1
CDR3aa: CASSLEGQGWEETQYF
CDR3nt: TGCGCCAGCAGCTTGGAGGGACAGGGTTGGGAAGAGACCCAGTACTTC

abundance: NA
j_gene: TRBJ1-5
d_gene: TRBD1
v_gene: TRBV6-6
CDR3aa: CASRPHDRVGNQPQHF
CDR3nt: TGTGCCAGCAGACCTCACGACAGGGTGGGCAATCAGCCCCAGCATTTT

abundance: NA
j_gene: TRBJ2-3
d_gene: TRBD2
v_gene: TRBV19
CDR3aa: CASTLTSSSDTQYF
CDR3nt: TGTGCCAGTACCCTGACTAGCAGTTCAGATACGCAGTATTTT

abundance: NA
j_gene: TRBJ2-1
d_gene: NA
v_gene: TRBV6-4
CDR3aa: CASSHPQGKQFF
CDR3nt: TGTGCCAGCAGTCACCCACAGGGAAAGCAGTTCTTC

abundance: NA
j_gene: TRBJ2-7
d_gene: TRBD1
v_gene: TRBV6-4
CDR3aa: CASSVRQGYEQYF
CDR3nt: TGTGCCAGCAGTGTGCGACAGGGCTACGAGCAGTACTTC

abundance: few
j_gene: TRBJ1-3
d_gene: TRBD1
v_gene: TRBV19
CDR3aa: CASSRRQGALGAIYF
CDR3nt: TGTGCCAGTAGCCGCAGACAGGGAGCCTTGGGCGCCATATATTTT

abundance: NA
j_gene: TRBJ1-2
d_gene: NA
v_gene: TRBV25-1
CDR3aa: CASRAGVGYTF
CDR3nt: TGTGCCAGCAGAGCAGGGGTCGGCTACACCTTC

abundance: once
j_gene: TRBJ1-1
d_gene: NA
v_gene: TRBV30
CDR3aa: CAWSRRSSRAEAFF
CDR3nt: TGTGCCTGGAGTAGGAGGAGCTCTCGGGCTGAAGCTTTCTTT

abundance: NA
j_gene: TRBJ2-7
d_gene: NA
v_gene: TRBV7-9
CDR3aa: CASSLVLYEQYF
CDR3nt: TGTGCCAGCAGCTTAGTACTCTACGAGCAGTACTTC

abundance: once
j_gene: TRBJ1-3
d_gene: NA
v_gene: TRBV7-8
CDR3aa: CASSLFPGDIGNTIYF
CDR3nt: TGTGCCAGCAGCTTATTCCCAGGGGATATTGGAAACACCATATATTTT

abundance: once
j_gene: TRBJ1-1
d_gene: NA
v_gene: TRBV2
CDR3aa: CASSSGFGTEAFF
CDR3nt: TGTGCCAGCAGCTCCGGCTTCGGGACTGAAGCTTTCTTT

abundance: once
j_gene: TRBJ1-1
d_gene: NA
v_gene: TRBV5-4
CDR3aa: CASSFSENTEAFF
CDR3nt: TGTGCCAGCAGCTTCTCAGAGAACACTGAAGCTTTCTTT

abundance: NA
j_gene: TRBJ1-4
d_gene: TRBD1
v_gene: TRBV5-6
CDR3aa: CASSLGAGGTVNEKLFF
CDR3nt: TGTGCCAGCAGCTTGGGTGCAGGGGGCACTGTTAATGAAAAACTGTTTTTT

abundance: NA
j_gene: TRBJ2-1
d_gene: TRBD1
v_gene: TRBV7-3
CDR3aa: CASRVDRESANEQFF
CDR3nt: TGTGCCAGCAGAGTCGACAGGGAGAGTGCGAATGAGCAGTTCTTC

abundance: few
j_gene: TRBJ2-1
d_gene: NA
v_gene: TRBV5-1
CDR3aa: CASSGRGEQFF
CDR3nt: TGCGCCAGCAGCGGACGGGGGGAGCAGTTCTTC

abundance: NA
j_gene: TRBJ1-3
d_gene: TRBD1
v_gene: TRBV4-1
CDR3aa: CASSQAGQPSGNTIYF
CDR3nt: TGCGCCAGCAGCCAAGCGGGACAGCCCTCTGGAAACACCATATATTTT

abundance: NA
j_gene: TRBJ1-2
d_gene: NA
v_gene: TRBV5-5
CDR3aa: CASSATGQPYGYTF
CDR3nt: TGTGCCAGCAGCGCGACAGGACAACCTTATGGCTACACCTTC

abundance: NA
j_gene: TRBJ2-2
d_gene: NA
v_gene: TRBV6-4
CDR3aa: CASSQLPNTGELFF
CDR3nt: TGTGCCAGCAGCCAACTTCCGAACACCGGGGAGCTGTTTTTT

abundance: NA
j_gene: TRBJ2-3
d_gene: TRBD2
v_gene: TRBV5-1
CDR3aa: CASSLKAGGQDTQYF
CDR3nt: TGCGCCAGCAGCTTGAAAGCGGGGGGGCAAGATACGCAGTATTTT

abundance: NA
j_gene: TRBJ1-3
d_gene: TRBD1
v_gene: TRBV10-1
CDR3aa: CASSEGDSRNTIYF
CDR3nt: TGCGCCAGCAGTGAAGGGGACAGCAGAAACACCATATATTTT